Each of the 27 T cell receptor beta chains below was sequenced from the same sample in a study of blood T cell repertoires in COVID-19. Here immunoSEQ multiplex PCR was the method, and the copy in TCRdb shows in-frame clones only, minus some. The profile shows some 7,800 clones, around 86% of them singletons. Sequencing was done on a sample of peripheral blood. These receptors originate from a woman aged 60-75 years with active COVID-19.

The chain joins TRBV4-3 to TRBJ2-1, with D possibly TRBD1 on 6 matching bases. Germline CDR1 and CDR2: LGHNA and YSLEER. The CDR3 has 15 residues. V was trimmed by 2 bases and J by 6 bases, leaving 14 bases between them. The chain's CDR3 is CASSQLQGSGNEQFF. The CDR3 region has the DNA TGCGCCAGCAGCCAACTACAGGGATCGGGCAATGAGCAGTTCTTC.

This clone was found once. The chain recombines TRBV5-1 with TRBJ2-3; TRBD1 agrees at 7 bases. V lost 2 bases and J lost 0; bases outside the gene matches: 0. CDR1 is SGHRS, CDR2 YFSETQ, per germline. This CDR3 comprises 14 residues. CDR3 coding DNA: TGCGCCAGCAGCTTACAGGGGAGCACAGATACGCAGTATTTT. Translating gives CASSLQGSTDTQYF. Variable domain in full (rest from reference TRBV5-1 and TRBJ2-3): KAGVTQTPRYLIKTRGQQVTLSCSPISGHRSVSWYQQTPGQGLQFLFEYFSETQRNKGNFPGRFSGRQFSNSRSEMNVSTLELGDSALYLCASSLQGSTDTQYFGPGTRLTVL.

V usage is TRBV10-3 and J usage is TRBJ1-2; 8 bases agree with TRBD1. This CDR3 comprises 12 residues. Per germline, CDR1 ENHRY and CDR2 SYGVKD. V lost 10 bases and J lost 3; bases outside the gene matches: 4. The CDR3 region is CATKQGDYGYTF. In DNA form, the CDR3 reads TGTGCCACAAAACAGGGGGACTATGGCTACACCTTC.

The chain combines TRBV15 with TRBJ2-3; 7 bases match TRBD2. The CDR3 extends over 16 amino acids. Losses at the gene ends were 5 bases for V and 4 bases for J; bases not matched to a gene: 12. Germline CDR1 reads LNHNV; CDR2 reads YYDKDF (reference sequence). CDR3 residues: CATSPRLSGAADTQYF. In nucleotides, the CDR3 is TGTGCCACCAGCCCCCGACTGAGCGGGGCGGCAGATACGCAGTATTTT.

The rearrangement links TRBV11-2 to TRBJ2-7; 9 bases agree with TRBD1. Germline-derived CDR1 and CDR2 are SGHAT and FQNNGV. The CDR3 contains 14 residues. J was trimmed by 6 bases and V by 2 bases; bases with no gene match: 5. CDR3 nucleotide sequence: TGTGCCAGCAGCTTAATCGGGACAGGGCGCGAGCAGTACTTC. This codes for CASSLIGTGREQYF.

V is TRBV19 and J is TRBJ1-4, with TRBD1 matching 7 bases. CDR1 is LNHDA, CDR2 SQIVND, per germline (reference sequence). The CDR3 contains 16 residues. With 4 bases clipped from V and 0 bases from J, the junction kept 5 bases outside the gene matches. CDR3 amino acids: CASSTGQAATNEKLFF. The CDR3 DNA sequence: TGTGCCAGTAGTACCGGACAGGCGGCAACTAATGAAAAACTGTTTTTT.

The gene calls are TRBV3-1 (or the pseudogene TRBV3-2) and TRBJ1-1; D ambiguous. CDR3 length: 14 amino acids. Trimming pared 0 bases from V and 8 bases from J, leaving 13 bases between. CDR1 and CDR2 (germline): LGHDT, YNNKEL (reference sequence). CDR3 loop: CASSQDPVEREAFF. CDR3 in DNA: TGTGCCAGCAGCCAAGACCCCGTGGAGCGAGAAGCTTTCTTT.

This rearrangement joins TRBV30 to TRBJ2-3, with a weak D call TRBD2 (5 bases). Germline loops: CDR1 GTSNPN, CDR2 SVGIG (reference sequence). The V end was cut by 4 bases, the J end by 2 bases, with 13 bases between. The CDR3 totals 14 residues. The CDR3 sequence: CAWKPGVNTDTQYF. The CDR3 coding sequence is TGTGCCTGGAAGCCCGGGGTGAACACAGATACGCAGTATTTT.

On this clone itself: Other DNA sequences in the sample encode the same CDR3. The rearrangement joins TRBV10-3 to TRBJ1-1; 7 nucleotides agree with TRBD1. V shed 4 bases, J shed 2 bases, and the junction held 4 bases outside the gene matches. CDR3 length: 14 amino acids. CDR1 and CDR2 (germline): ENHRY, SYGVKD. The CDR3 nucleotides are TGTGCCATCAGTGGACAGGGAAGAAACACTGAAGCTTTCTTT. Translation gives CAISGQGRNTEAFF.

The genes are TRBV7-6 and TRBJ2-7; D is perhaps TRBD2 (6 bases). The V gene lost 0 bases and the J gene lost 2 bases, with 8 bases spanning the gap. This CDR3 has 14 amino acids. Germline loops: CDR1 SGHVS, CDR2 FNYEAQ. CDR3 region: CASSLAGGAYEQYF. The CDR3 region has the DNA TGTGCCAGCAGCTTAGCCGGGGGAGCCTACGAGCAGTACTTC.

V and J are TRBV7-2 and TRBJ1-1; 7 bases align to TRBD1. The V segment lost 2 bases and the J segment 1 base; nucleotides outside the gene matches: 4. The CDR3 contains 15 residues. Germline-derived CDR1 and CDR2 are SGHTA and FQGNSA. As DNA, the CDR3 is TGTGCCAGCAGCTTATGGGGACAGCCGAACACTGAAGCTTTCTTT. Amino acids: CASSLWGQPNTEAFF.

The table lists this clone with a count of one. The chain links TRBV28 to TRBJ2-7, with D perhaps TRBD1 (6 bases). V lost 4 bases and J 3 bases, leaving 16 bases between the germline ends. The CDR3 is made up of 15 amino acids. Germline V gives CDR1 MDHEN, CDR2 SYDVKM. The CDR3 region has the DNA TGTGCCAGCAGTTCACCGTCCACAGGGCTCTACGAGCAGTACTTC. Its translation: CASSSPSTGLYEQYF.

V and J are TRBV4-1 and TRBJ2-1; a possible D gene is TRBD2 (5 bases). Germline CDR1 MGHRA, CDR2 YSYEKL. The ends were cut back, 1 base at V and 9 bases at J, with 10 bases in the middle. The CDR3 sequence is 13 residues long. The DNA of the CDR3 is TGCGCCAGCAGCCAAGGTCTAGCCATTGAGCAGTTCTTC. This codes for CASSQGLAIEQFF.

This clone is a singleton in its sample. V and J are TRBV19 and TRBJ1-6; D not resolved. Germline assignment: CDR1 LNHDA and CDR2 SQIVND (reference sequence). This CDR3 comprises 14 residues. Trimming took 9 bases from V and 9 from J, leaving 18 bases between them. The CDR3 DNA is TGTGCCAGCCAACTGAAACTCGGGAGTTCACCCCTCCACTTT. This sequence encodes CASQLKLGSSPLHF.

This clone has a single count. The CDR3 bases are TGCGCCAGCAGCTTGGGGGACAGGGAAAGCACAGATACGCAGTATTTT. Residues: CASSLGDRESTDTQYF. V usage is TRBV5-1 and J usage is TRBJ2-3, with 9 bases aligning to TRBD1. This CDR3 region has 16 residues. J was trimmed by 0 bases and V by 0 bases; bases with no gene match: 2. Germline-derived CDR1 and CDR2 are SGHRS and YFSETQ.

This clone was recorded once. V usage is TRBV18 and J usage is TRBJ2-7; D perhaps matches TRBD2 (7 bases). Looked up from germline, CDR1 is KGHSH and CDR2 is LQKENI. The CDR3 consists of 15 residues. Trimming removed 3 bases at V and 2 bases at J, with 14 bases between. The CDR3 is CASSPGGGGTYEQYF. Written as DNA, the CDR3 is TGTGCCAGCTCACCGGGGGGCGGGGGAACCTACGAGCAGTACTTC.

V and J are TRBV5-1 and TRBJ2-2; D uncertain. Per the germline V gene, CDR1 is SGHRS and CDR2 is YFSETQ. This CDR3 is built from 15 residues. Trimming pared 1 base from V and 3 bases from J, leaving 10 bases between. The CDR3 here is CASSLHRPDTGELFF. The CDR3 nucleotides read TGCGCCAGCAGCTTGCATCGTCCAGACACCGGGGAGCTGTTTTTT.

Only a few counts were recorded for this clone. The gene calls are TRBV19 and TRBJ1-5; D unclear. Germline V gene data show CDR1 as LNHDA and CDR2 as SQIVND (reference sequence). There are 12 residues in the CDR3. Trimming removed 4 bases at V and 5 bases at J, with 6 bases between. The CDR3: CASSSRYQPQHF. CDR3 in DNA: TGTGCCAGTAGTAGTAGATATCAGCCCCAGCATTTT.

The chain has TRBV4-1 and TRBJ2-7; the D gene is possibly TRBD2 (5 bases). The germline V gene encodes CDR1 MGHRA and CDR2 YSYEKL. Trimming pared 5 bases from V and 5 bases from J, leaving 19 bases between. The CDR3 length is 15 residues. The CDR3 loop reads CASSSAVGSKNEQYF. CDR3 sequence (DNA): TGCGCCAGCAGCTCCGCGGTAGGGAGCAAAAACGAGCAGTACTTC.

The chain combines TRBV6-4 with TRBJ1-2; 7 bases match TRBD1. This CDR3 is 15 amino acids long. The germline CDR1 and CDR2 sequences are MRHNA and SNTAGT. V was clipped by 0 bases and J by 4 bases; unmatched bases: 5. CDR3 nucleotide sequence: TGTGCCAGCAGTGACTCCTCGACAGGGCCCTATGGCTACACCTTC. Residues: CASSDSSTGPYGYTF.

CDR3 sequence: CASSLVGETQYF. The CDR3 bases are TGTGCCAGCAGTTTGGTCGGGGAGACCCAGTACTTC. This chain links TRBV6-2 or TRBV6-3 with TRBJ2-5, with unresolved D. Trimming shortened V by 4 bases and J by 5 bases, and 8 bases separated the two germline ends. Germline V gene sequence: CDR1 MNHEY, CDR2 SVGEGT. The CDR3 is made up of 12 amino acids.

The chain links TRBV11-3 to TRBJ1-1, with D unclear. V lost 1 base and J lost 3, with 9 bases in between. The CDR3 runs 14 residues. Germline V gene data show CDR1 as SGHNT and CDR2 as YENEEA. The CDR3 region has the DNA TGTGCCAGCAGCTTAGCCCCCGGAGACACTGAAGCTTTCTTT. Translated: CASSLAPGDTEAFF.

This chain connects TRBV7-8 to TRBJ2-7, with 7 bases aligning to TRBD2. The CDR3 length is 15 residues. With 5 bases clipped from V and 3 bases from J, the junction kept 10 bases outside the gene matches. The germline V gene has CDR1 SGHVS and CDR2 FQNEAQ. CDR3 residues: CASSQSVRGSYEQYF. The CDR3, as DNA: TGTGCCAGCAGCCAATCCGTGCGGGGGAGCTACGAGCAGTACTTC.

V usage is TRBV6-6 and J usage is TRBJ1-3; no reliable D call. V lost 0 bases to trimming and J lost 6 bases, with 12 bases between them. The CDR3 loop spans 15 amino acids. Germline V gene sequence: CDR1 MNHNY, CDR2 SVGAGI (reference sequence). The CDR3 DNA sequence: TGTGCCAGCAGTTACTCGACTCAGATGATAAACACCATATATTTT. This codes for CASSYSTQMINTIYF.

The gene calls are TRBV5-1 and TRBJ2-6; D uncertain. The germline CDR1 and CDR2 sequences are SGHRS and YFSETQ. CDR3 length: 15 amino acids. The ends were cut back, 0 bases at V and 2 bases at J, with 6 bases in the middle. CDR3 sequence reads: CASSLALAGANVLTF. CDR3 DNA sequence: TGCGCCAGCAGCTTGGCCCTAGCTGGGGCCAACGTCCTGACTTTC.

This clone was counted a single time. V gene TRBV7-2 combines with J gene TRBJ1-1, with no clear D. CDR3 length: 16 residues. In germline, CDR1 is SGHTA, CDR2 FQGNSA. Trimming shortened V by 2 bases and J by 10 bases, and 23 bases separated the two germline ends. CDR3 sequence reads: CASSLTGGFTSNGAFF. CDR3 DNA sequence: TGTGCCAGCAGCTTAACCGGAGGGTTTACCTCAAACGGAGCTTTCTTT. The complete variable domain, with remaining parts taken from reference TRBV7-2 and TRBJ1-1, reads GAGVSQSPSNKVTEKGKDVELRCDPISGHTALYWYRQSLGQGLEFLIYFQGNSAPDKSGLPSDRFSAERTGGSVSTLTIQRTQQEDSAVYLCASSLTGGFTSNGAFFGQGTRLTVV.

The chain combines TRBV7-9 with TRBJ1-1; no clear D. Trimming pared 3 bases from V and 6 bases from J, leaving 11 bases between. From germline, CDR1 is SEHNR and CDR2 FQNEAQ (reference sequence). This CDR3 contains 13 residues. In nucleotides, the CDR3 is TGTGCCAGCAGCTTGTCGGGGTCCCCTGAAGCTTTCTTT. It codes for CASSLSGSPEAFF.